This TCR beta chain was profiled in a study of shared clonotypes between healthy human individuals. Study context: A donor's plate count was three for CD4 naive and three for CD4 memory; CD8 naive had two and CD8 memory one.

Cells designated naive CD8 were CD45RO-negative and were positively selected for CCR7, with terminally differentiated effector memory CD45RA+ cells excluded. Germline CDR1 SGHAT, CDR2 FQNNGV. Trimming removed 4 bases from V and 8 bases from J, with 9 bases in between. The CDR3 loop spans 12 amino acids. Sequencing was performed with immunoSEQ multiplex PCR; in TCRdb, only in-frame clones are kept and a portion is missing. Among about 2 million clones, about 95% were seen once, and the ten largest hold roughly 1.1%. Sequencing was performed on naive CD8+ T cells sorted from blood. This chain links TRBV11-2 with TRBJ2-1; D may be TRBD1 or TRBD2 (5 bases each). The sequence came from a man aged 18 to 30 in good health. The CDR3 protein is CASSSRGDEQFF. The CDR3 DNA is TGTGCCAGCAGCTCGAGAGGGGATGAGCAGTTCTTC.